This T cell receptor beta chain was identified during a study of blood T cell repertoires in COVID-19. Whole-study context: The analysed material was cDNA or gDNA that came from T cells, B-cell-depleted T cells, or PBMCs.

Recruitment covered over 20 US areas and drew participants whose ages spanned roughly 18 to 100 years. Profiling relied on immunoSEQ multiplex PCR, and the TCRdb table lists in-frame clones only, not all of them. This table has about 220,000 clones, 90% appearing once. J was trimmed by 4 bases and V by 10 bases; bases with no gene match: 8. Germline lookup yields CDR1 MNHEY and CDR2 SVGAGI. The CDR3 totals 14 residues. This clone appeared a few times. The clonotype comes from a young man who had been exposed to COVID-19. The rearrangement uses TRBV6-5 and TRBJ2-2; TRBD1 agrees at 8 bases. The material sequenced was PBMCs or T cells enriched from blood (not recorded which). The CDR3 nucleotides are TGTGCCACAGGACAGGGCATTCGCACCGGGGAGCTGTTTTTT. Translation gives CATGQGIRTGELFF.